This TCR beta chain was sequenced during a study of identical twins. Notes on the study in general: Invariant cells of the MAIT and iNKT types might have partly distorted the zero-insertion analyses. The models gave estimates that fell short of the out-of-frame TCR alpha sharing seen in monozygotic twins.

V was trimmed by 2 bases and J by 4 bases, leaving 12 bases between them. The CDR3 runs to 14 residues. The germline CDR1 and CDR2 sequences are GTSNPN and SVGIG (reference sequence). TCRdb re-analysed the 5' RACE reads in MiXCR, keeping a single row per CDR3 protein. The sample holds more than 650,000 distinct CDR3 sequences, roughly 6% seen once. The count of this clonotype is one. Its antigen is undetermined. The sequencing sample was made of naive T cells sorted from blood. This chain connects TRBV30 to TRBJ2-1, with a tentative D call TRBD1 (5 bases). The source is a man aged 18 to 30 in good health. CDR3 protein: CAWSPGQGYNEQFF. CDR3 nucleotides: TGTGCCTGGAGTCCCGGACAAGGGTACAATGAGCAGTTCTTC.